This T cell receptor beta chain emerged from a study of beta chain features in type 1 diabetes. Study overall: Healthy donors and patients had similar age, gender and cell yields. Sorted cells numbering approximately 110,000,000 were examined across all samples. Broader study findings: The study found fewer insertions and more deletions at VDJ junctions in type 1 diabetes patients. Still unanswered here is whether HLA type influences TCRB rearrangement. Researchers report that Type 1 diabetes patients had moderately but significantly shorter TCRB CDR3s across all four CD4+ subsets.

All of the isolated RNA was reverse transcribed, so expressed TCRB transcripts were sequenced. TCRdb's table, derived via immunoSEQ multiplex PCR, lists solely in-frame clones and lacks some. This table has 600,000 to 700,000 clones, 9.5% to 15% appearing once. Trimming left V 4 bases short and J 1 base short, with 7 bases between. The length of the CDR3 is 13 residues. Per the germline V gene, CDR1 is LNHDA and CDR2 is SQIVND (reference sequence). In this sample, this clone turned up a few times. What it binds is unknown. Specimen: naive CD4+ T cells from blood. The sequence came from a man aged 25 to 45 with type 1 diabetes. The gene calls are TRBV19 and TRBJ1-1, with D uncertain. CDR3 sequence: CASSNSRNTEAFF. CDR3 DNA: TGTGCCAGTAGTAATAGTAGGAACACTGAAGCTTTCTTT.